Listed here are 16 T cell receptor beta chains from one sample, sequenced in a study of CD8+ T cells in alopecia areata. Following RNA extraction, reverse transcription yielded cDNA that acted as the sequencing template. Using immunoSEQ multiplex PCR, the repertoire was profiled, and TCRdb retains in-frame clones only, with some absent. This sample carries some 110,000 clones, more than 30% of them seen once, and the ten largest clones take approximately 3.3%. The material sequenced was CD4+ T cells sorted from blood. Receptors were obtained from a human donor with alopecia areata.

The rearrangement joins TRBV29-1 to TRBJ2-5; possibly TRBD2 for D (7 bases). Trimming cost V 7 bases and J 7 bases, with 16 bases left between them. This CDR3 has 12 amino acids. The V gene's germline CDR1 is SQVTM and CDR2 ANQGSEA. The CDR3 region is CSAGEGGGTQYF. In DNA form, the CDR3 reads TGCAGCGCGGGGGAGGGGGGAGGGACCCAGTACTTC.

This clone has only a few counts. The V call is TRBV7-9, the J call TRBJ2-7; D might be TRBD1 or TRBD2, each matching 5 bases. The ends were cut back, 2 bases at V and 2 bases at J, with 10 bases in the middle. There are 14 residues in the CDR3. The germline CDR1 and CDR2 sequences are SEHNR and FQNEAQ (reference sequence). CDR3 residues: CASSLLLGAYEQYF. CDR3 sequence (DNA): TGTGCCAGCAGCTTATTGCTGGGGGCCTACGAGCAGTACTTC.

This clone occurred a few times. The chain combines TRBV29-1 with TRBJ1-1; D unclear. The V gene's germline CDR1 is SQVTM and CDR2 ANQGSEA. The CDR3 runs to 13 residues. Trimming removed 5 bases at V and 0 bases at J, with 10 bases between. The CDR3 loop is CSVQVALNTEAFF. The CDR3 nucleotides read TGCAGCGTTCAGGTGGCGTTGAACACTGAAGCTTTCTTT.

This clone was observed a handful of times. V usage is TRBV30 and J usage is TRBJ2-6; D is unclear. The CDR3 runs 13 residues. With 5 bases removed from V and 2 bases from J, the gap between germline ends came to 7 bases. Looked up from germline, CDR1 is GTSNPN and CDR2 is SVGIG (reference sequence). The CDR3 DNA reads TGTGCCTGGTCCATGACTGGGGCCAACGTCCTGACTTTC. Protein: CAWSMTGANVLTF.

This sequence joins TRBV2 and TRBJ2-6, with a weak D call TRBD2 (6 bases). Germline assignment: CDR1 SNHLY and CDR2 FYNNEI. This CDR3 has 16 residues. The germline V and J ends were trimmed by 6 bases and 4 bases, with 16 bases remaining between them. In DNA, the CDR3 is TGTGCCAGCAGGAACTCGGGGGTAACGGGGGCCAACGTCCTGACTTTC. Translating it yields CASRNSGVTGANVLTF.

This chain connects TRBV6-6 to TRBJ2-7, with TRBD2 as a possible D gene (6 bases). This CDR3 contains 13 residues. Trimming cost V 8 bases and J 1 base, with 12 bases left between them. CDR1 is MNHNY and CDR2 is SVGAGI in the germline V gene (reference sequence). CDR3 loop: CASGSGQSYEQYF. CDR3 bases: TGTGCCAGCGGAAGCGGGCAATCCTACGAGCAGTACTTC.

The V call is TRBV14, the J call TRBJ1-1; no definite D call. The V gene lost 4 bases and the J gene lost 0 bases, with 9 bases spanning the gap. This CDR3 has 14 residues. Germline V lookup: CDR1 SGHDN, CDR2 FVKESK. This CDR3 is CASSRGRMNTEAFF. CDR3 nucleotide sequence: TGTGCCAGCAGCCGAGGACGGATGAACACTGAAGCTTTCTTT.

This clone was observed once. The chain recombines TRBV30 with TRBJ2-5; possible D gene TRBD2, 5 bases. V lost 3 bases and J lost 5, with 10 bases in between. The CDR3 is 12 residues long. Germline-derived CDR1 and CDR2 are GTSNPN and SVGIG (reference sequence). CDR3 sequence (DNA): TGTGCCTGGAGCGGGATGTGGGAGACCCAGTACTTC. It specifies CAWSGMWETQYF.

This clone was picked up one time. V gene TRBV15 combines with J gene TRBJ1-1, with D tentatively TRBD1 (6 bases). The V gene lost 7 bases and the J gene lost 7 bases, with 19 bases spanning the gap. CDR3 size: 14 residues. CDR1 is LNHNV, CDR2 YYDKDF, per germline (reference sequence). CDR3 in amino acids: CATTAGRDTVEAFF. The CDR3 nucleotides read TGTGCCACCACGGCTGGCAGGGACACGGTTGAAGCTTTCTTT.

The chain joins TRBV29-1 to TRBJ1-1; TRBD1 might be the D (6 bases). The CDR3 consists of 12 residues. Germline V gene lookup returns CDR1 SQVTM and CDR2 ANQGSEA. The CDR3 here is CSISTGTTEAFF. Written as DNA, the CDR3 is TGCAGTATTTCAACAGGGACCACTGAAGCTTTCTTT.

The V and J genes are TRBV7-2 and TRBJ2-2; D is unresolved. Germline CDR1 reads SGHTA; CDR2 reads FQGNSA. The CDR3 runs to 14 residues. V was shortened by 5 bases and J by 7 bases, with 14 bases between the two germline ends. The CDR3 loop reads CASSPTATGGELFF. CDR3 in DNA: TGTGCCAGCAGCCCGACTGCTACGGGCGGGGAGCTGTTTTTT.

The table lists this clone with many counts. V usage is TRBV5-1 and J usage is TRBJ2-3; 7 bases are shared with TRBD1. The germline gives CDR1 SGHRS, CDR2 YFSETQ. Trimming removed 3 bases from V and 2 bases from J; junction bases left unmatched: 12. The CDR3 loop spans 17 amino acids. The DNA of the CDR3 is TGCGCCAGCAGCTCAACTCCGGGACAGCCTAACACAGATACGCAGTATTTT. Translation: CASSSTPGQPNTDTQYF.

In its sample, this clone was seen a few times. V and J are TRBV5-1 and TRBJ1-1; D not certain. The V end was cut by 4 bases, the J end by 1 base, with 11 bases between. The germline gives CDR1 SGHRS, CDR2 YFSETQ. The CDR3 has 14 amino acids. The DNA of the CDR3 is TGCGCCAGCAGCAGCACCGGGCCGAACACTGAAGCTTTCTTT. Amino acid sequence: CASSSTGPNTEAFF.

V is TRBV5-1 and J is TRBJ2-7; TRBD2 agrees at 10 bases. CDR1 is SGHRS and CDR2 is YFSETQ in the germline V gene. V was clipped by 4 bases and J by 4 bases; unmatched bases: 11. The CDR3 is 16 residues long. Here the CDR3 reads CASSPRPSGRGYEQYF. The DNA for the CDR3 is TGCGCCAGCAGCCCGAGGCCGAGCGGGAGGGGATACGAGCAGTACTTC.

This clone has just one count. The rearrangement uses TRBV2 and TRBJ1-2; D is perhaps TRBD1 (5 bases). This CDR3 has 12 residues. The V end lost 6 bases, the J end lost 6 bases, and 11 bases lay between the germline ends. CDR1 is SNHLY, CDR2 FYNNEI, per germline. Here the CDR3 reads CASSLDSHGYTF. The DNA for the CDR3 is TGTGCCAGCAGCCTAGACAGTCATGGCTACACCTTC. Full variable domain (remainder filled in from reference TRBV2 and TRBJ1-2): EPEVTQTPSHQVTQMGQEVILRCVPISNHLYFYWYRQILGQKVEFLVSFYNNEISEKSEIFDDQFSVERPDGSNFTLKIRSTKLEDSAMYFCASSLDSHGYTFGSGTRLTVV.

This sequence joins TRBV7-2 and TRBJ2-5; unclear D gene. The CDR3 is made up of 15 amino acids. Germline assignment: CDR1 SGHTA and CDR2 FQGNSA. The V end lost 5 bases, the J end lost 1 base, and 14 bases lay between the germline ends. CDR3 coding DNA: TGTGCCAGCAGCACTCAAGCCCAGTTCCAAGAGACCCAGTACTTC. Protein product: CASSTQAQFQETQYF.